This TCR beta chain emerged from a study of naive and memory T cell subsets. The library had UMIs added by 3' ligation of an oligonucleotide to TCR cDNA. Adult healthy volunteers gave 2.5 ml peripheral blood for whole-blood RNA. The SP2 primer and nested alpha and beta constant region primers amplified ligated cDNA in four rounds. TCRdb re-called the 5' RACE reads through MiXCR, storing one row per CDR3 protein. This sample has roughly 62,000 distinct CDR3 sequences, with 6.5% to 9% found just once. Comment on this clonotype: Because it lacks the conserved phenylalanine or tryptophan at the end, this CDR3 is likely a read error.

This TCR derives from a female donor in good health.

CDR3: CASSLGTGENTEAFS. The CDR3 region has the DNA TGTGCCAGCAGCTTAGGAACAGGGGAGAACACTGAAGCTTTCTCT. V usage is TRBV7-6 and J usage is TRBJ1-1; 7 nucleotides align to TRBD1. Unmatched junction bases numbered 3, after V lost 1 base and J lost 1 base. Germline V CDR1 and CDR2: SGHVS, FNYEAQ. CDR3 length equals 15 residues.